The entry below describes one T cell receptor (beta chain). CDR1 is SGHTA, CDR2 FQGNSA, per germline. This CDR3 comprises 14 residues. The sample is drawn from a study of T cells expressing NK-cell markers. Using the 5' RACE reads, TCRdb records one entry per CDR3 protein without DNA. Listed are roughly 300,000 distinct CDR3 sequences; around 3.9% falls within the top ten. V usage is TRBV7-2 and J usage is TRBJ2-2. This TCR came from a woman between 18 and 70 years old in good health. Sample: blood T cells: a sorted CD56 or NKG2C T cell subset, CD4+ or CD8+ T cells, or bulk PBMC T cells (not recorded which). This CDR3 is CASSAASTTGELFF.